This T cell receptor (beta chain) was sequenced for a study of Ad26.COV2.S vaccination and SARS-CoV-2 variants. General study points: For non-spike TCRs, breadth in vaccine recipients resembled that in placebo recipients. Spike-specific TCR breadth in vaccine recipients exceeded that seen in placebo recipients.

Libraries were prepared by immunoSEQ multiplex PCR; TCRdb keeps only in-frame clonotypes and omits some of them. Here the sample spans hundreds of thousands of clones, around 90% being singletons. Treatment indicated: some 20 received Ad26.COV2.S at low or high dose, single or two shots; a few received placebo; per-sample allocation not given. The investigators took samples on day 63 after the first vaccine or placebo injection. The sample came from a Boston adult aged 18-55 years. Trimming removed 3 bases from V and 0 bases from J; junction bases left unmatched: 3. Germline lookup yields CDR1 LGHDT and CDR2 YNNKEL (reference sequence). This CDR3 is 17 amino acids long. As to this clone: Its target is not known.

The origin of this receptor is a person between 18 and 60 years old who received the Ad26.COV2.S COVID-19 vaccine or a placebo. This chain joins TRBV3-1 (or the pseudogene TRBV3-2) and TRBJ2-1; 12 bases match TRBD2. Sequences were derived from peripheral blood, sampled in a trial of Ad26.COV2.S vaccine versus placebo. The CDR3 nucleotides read TGTGCCAGCAGCCAGTGGACTAGCGGGACCTCCTACAATGAGCAGTTCTTC. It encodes CASSQWTSGTSYNEQFF.